These T cell receptor beta chains were read from a single sample in a study of response to subunit inactivated influenza vaccine. TCRdb recomputed calls from the RT-PCR reads with MiXCR, one row per CDR3 protein. The table shows 500,000 to 750,000 distinct CDR3 sequences, with about 14% occurring only once. The sample consisted of PBMCs from blood, taken approximately 12 days after vaccination. Receptors originate from a man aged 45-65 years who received an inactivated influenza vaccine. Each CDR3 is given with its conserved first and last residue. The D gene is left open where the match is weak. The listing skips clone size in some rows; elsewhere it reads once, few, many or a size class.

>many|.|TRBV14|TRBJ2-3
CASSQSRTLQYF
>.|.|TRBV7-8|TRBJ1-3
CASSLGVTDGNTIYF
>.|.|TRBV7-2|TRBJ2-7
CASSSGGLEQYF
>.|.|TRBV14|TRBJ2-3
CASSHSAVGGTQYF
>many|.|TRBV20-1|TRBJ1-1
CSAPTELGTEAFF
>.|TRBD1|TRBV9|TRBJ1-2
CASSVEPGGSYGYTF
>.|.|TRBV18|TRBJ1-1
CASSPRQGRLDTEAFF
>.|.|TRBV20-1|TRBJ2-5
CSASRQIQETQYF
>.|TRBD2|TRBV2|TRBJ2-7
CASALAEFGERYF
>few|.|TRBV7-9|TRBJ2-7
CASSAKGRHEQYF
>few|.|TRBV5-1|TRBJ2-7
CASSGSARREGEQYF
>.|TRBD2|TRBV12-3/TRBV12-4|TRBJ2-5
CASSILNGAGGEETQYF
>.|.|TRBV7-9|TRBJ2-7
CASSPAGTAPYEQYF
>.|TRBD2|TRBV2|TRBJ2-1
CASSVNLAGGSYNEQFF
>.|.|TRBV4-3|TRBJ2-7
CASSQGVNSASSYEQYF
>.|.|TRBV5-1|TRBJ2-7
CASSTRDTYDEQYF
>.|TRBD1|TRBV18|TRBJ1-2
CASSPQQGAGGYTF
>.|.|TRBV5-1|TRBJ1-1
CASSLGASGAAFF
>few|.|TRBV5-1|TRBJ2-5
CASSLPMGDQETQYF
>.|TRBD1|TRBV12-3/TRBV12-4|TRBJ2-1
CASGRQGRTYNEQFF
>few|TRBD1|TRBV28|TRBJ1-1
CASSVGGTGANTEAFF
>.|.|TRBV5-1|TRBJ1-1
CASSPRQTQNTEAFF